These 17 T cell receptor beta chains share one sample of origin, sequenced in a study of blood T cell repertoires in COVID-19. Measured with immunoSEQ multiplex PCR; TCRdb has only the in-frame clones, and not every one. The repertoire holds about 15,000 clones, with 80% to 90% as singletons. Input material: peripheral blood. These receptors came from a human donor in a cohort sampled during active COVID-19.

V and J are TRBV28 and TRBJ1-2; D is uncertain. Germline CDR1 MDHEN, CDR2 SYDVKM. This CDR3 is built from 14 residues. V lost 3 bases and J 6 bases, leaving 14 bases between the germline ends. The CDR3 is CASSFLLTGDGYTF. Written as DNA, the CDR3 is TGTGCCAGCAGTTTCCTTTTAACGGGAGATGGCTACACCTTC.

V and J are TRBV27 and TRBJ1-1; D perhaps matches TRBD1 (5 bases). Germline CDR1 reads MNHEY; CDR2 reads SMNVEV (reference sequence). The CDR3 loop spans 14 amino acids. V dropped 1 base and J dropped 5 bases, with 11 bases sitting between them. CDR3 nucleotide sequence: TGTGCCAGCAGTTTATTTCGGGGGGGAACTGAAGCTTTCTTT. Translating it yields CASSLFRGGTEAFF.

The CDR3 nucleotides read TGTGCCAGCTCACCACCAGGCCCCGCTAGCTCCCAAGAGACCCAGTACTTC. This codes for CASSPPGPASSQETQYF. This rearrangement joins TRBV18 to TRBJ2-5; possibly TRBD2 for D (5 bases). In germline, CDR1 is KGHSH, CDR2 LQKENI. CDR3 length: 17 residues. Trimming removed 0 bases at V and 1 base at J, with 15 bases between.

The rearrangement uses TRBV28 and TRBJ1-2, with a weak D call TRBD1 (5 bases). Germline CDR1 MDHEN, CDR2 SYDVKM. The CDR3 length is 15 residues. Trimming pared 2 bases from V and 8 bases from J, leaving 18 bases between. Here the CDR3 DNA reads TGTGCCAGCAGTTTAGTCTGGGGCAGGGAGGAGGGCTACACCTTC. Its protein product is CASSLVWGREEGYTF.

This chain connects TRBV6-5 to TRBJ1-5; the match to TRBD1 covers 10 bases. The CDR3 spans 15 residues. CDR1 and CDR2 (germline): MNHEY, SVGAGI. Trimming removed 6 bases from V and 2 bases from J; junction bases left unmatched: 4. The CDR3 loop is CASSPTGGGNQPQHF. Written as DNA, the CDR3 is TGTGCCAGCAGCCCGACAGGGGGCGGCAATCAGCCCCAGCATTTT.

This clone was observed a single time. This sequence joins TRBV10-3 and TRBJ2-3, with 12 bases matching TRBD2. In germline, CDR1 is ENHRY, CDR2 SYGVKD. This CDR3 comprises 18 residues. V gave up 6 bases and J gave up 1 base; unmatched junction bases: 11. The CDR3 DNA sequence: TGTGCCATCAGATCCGGACTAGCGGGGCCCTCGGGCACAGATACGCAGTATTTT. Amino acids: CAIRSGLAGPSGTDTQYF.

The DNA for the CDR3 is TGTGCCAGCAGTTACTCGGGACTAGCGTGGGAGCAGTACTTC. It encodes CASSYSGLAWEQYF. The chain carries TRBV6-5 and TRBJ2-7; 10 positions agree with TRBD2. After removal of 0 bases from V and 7 bases from J, the junction contained 3 bases not matched to a gene. CDR1 and CDR2 from the germline V gene are MNHEY and SVGAGI. The CDR3 loop spans 14 amino acids.

The CDR3 sequence: CASSSQGFYGYTF. CDR3 nucleotides: TGTGCCAGCAGTTCCCAGGGATTCTATGGCTACACCTTC. The V and J genes are TRBV6-2 or TRBV6-3 and TRBJ1-2; maybe TRBD1 (5 bases). V lost 4 bases to trimming and J lost 4 bases, with 10 bases between them. Germline V lookup: CDR1 MNHEY, CDR2 SVGEGT. This CDR3 has 13 amino acids.

The chain has TRBV30 and TRBJ1-5; TRBD1 agrees at 7 bases. Germline V gene data show CDR1 as GTSNPN and CDR2 as SVGIG (reference sequence). Trimming at V came to 2 bases and at J to 9 bases, leaving 13 bases not matched to a gene. This CDR3 comprises 15 residues. The CDR3 loop is CAWSPPDRPGPPQHF. In nucleotides, the CDR3 is TGTGCCTGGAGTCCACCGGACAGGCCCGGGCCGCCCCAGCATTTT.

V gene TRBV15 combines with J gene TRBJ1-2, with D possibly matching TRBD1 (6 bases). This CDR3 is 15 amino acids long. In germline, CDR1 is LNHNV, CDR2 YYDKDF (reference sequence). The ends were cut back, 0 bases at V and 1 base at J, with 9 bases in the middle. The CDR3 spells CATSRDLRGNYGYTF. The CDR3 DNA reads as TGTGCCACCAGCAGAGATCTCAGGGGTAACTATGGCTACACCTTC.

This rearrangement joins TRBV5-1 to TRBJ2-7, with 15 bases matching TRBD2. Germline loops: CDR1 SGHRS, CDR2 YFSETQ. V dropped 4 bases and J dropped 1; count of bases not matched to a gene: 6. The CDR3 totals 17 residues. Written as DNA, the CDR3 is TGCGCCAGCAGCCCTGGACTAGCGGGAGGGTTTTCCTACGAGCAGTACTTC. It translates to CASSPGLAGGFSYEQYF. The variable domain in full, with the rest retrieved from reference TRBV5-1 and TRBJ2-7, is KAGVTQTPRYLIKTRGQQVTLSCSPISGHRSVSWYQQTPGQGLQFLFEYFSETQRNKGNFPGRFSGRQFSNSRSEMNVSTLELGDSALYLCASSPGLAGGFSYEQYFGPGTRLTVT.

V usage is TRBV7-9 and J usage is TRBJ2-5; 11 bases fit TRBD2. The CDR3 contains 17 residues. Trimming cost V 1 base and J 5 bases; bases outside gene matches: 9. CDR1 SEHNR and CDR2 FQNEAQ come from the germline V gene (reference sequence). The CDR3 sequence is CASSLGSSGGAGETQYF. As DNA, the CDR3 is TGTGCCAGCAGCTTAGGGAGTAGCGGGGGGGCCGGTGAGACCCAGTACTTC.

V usage is TRBV5-1 and J usage is TRBJ2-7; 9 bases match TRBD2. Looked up from germline, CDR1 is SGHRS and CDR2 is YFSETQ. V was pared by 4 bases and J by 4 bases, with 6 bases of the junction left unmatched. The CDR3 contains 14 residues. The CDR3 is CASSPVLAGYEQYF. In nucleotides, the CDR3 is TGCGCCAGCAGCCCCGTTCTAGCGGGGTACGAGCAGTACTTC.

This clone was found once. This sequence joins TRBV2 and TRBJ1-1, with 8 bases fitting TRBD1. The V segment lost 5 bases and the J segment 0 bases; nucleotides outside the gene matches: 8. Germline V gene lookup returns CDR1 SNHLY and CDR2 FYNNEI. The length of the CDR3 is 16 residues. As DNA, the CDR3 is TGTGCCAGCAGTAGGACAGGGCGGCTCATGAACACTGAAGCTTTCTTT. It yields the protein CASSRTGRLMNTEAFF.

The sample holds one count of this clone. The gene calls are TRBV18 and TRBJ2-5; D is undetermined. The CDR3 is 12 amino acids. Trimming removed 1 base from V and 3 bases from J, with 3 bases in between. Germline V CDR1 and CDR2: KGHSH, LQKENI. CDR3 nucleotides: TGTGCCAGCTCACCACTCAAAGAGACCCAGTACTTC. It specifies CASSPLKETQYF.

The CDR3 sequence: CASGLVQIGNSPLHF. The CDR3 coding sequence is TGTGCTAGTGGTTTGGTACAGATTGGTAATTCACCCCTCCACTTT. This rearrangement joins TRBV12-5 to TRBJ1-6; D is unclear. Between the trimmed V and J ends, which lost 0 bases and 6 bases, there was a span of 9 bases. From germline, CDR1 is LGHNT and CDR2 FRNRAP. CDR3 length equals 15 residues. The full variable domain, completed using reference TRBV12-5 and TRBJ1-6, is DARVTQTPRHKVTEMGQEVTMRCQPILGHNTVFWYRQTMMQGLELLAYFRNRAPLDDSGMPKDRFSAEMPDATLATLKIQPSEPRDSAVYFCASGLVQIGNSPLHFGNGTRLTVT.

V and J are TRBV5-5 and TRBJ2-1, with TRBD2 matching 8 bases. J lost 0 bases, V lost 4 bases, and 3 bases had no gene match. Germline lookup yields CDR1 SGHKS and CDR2 YYEKEE (reference sequence). The CDR3 runs to 15 residues. Written as DNA, the CDR3 is TGTGCCAGCAGCACTAGCGGTAGCTCCTACAATGAGCAGTTCTTC. Protein: CASSTSGSSYNEQFF.